The clone carrying this T cell receptor beta chain was detected only a few times. TCR cDNA, made by 5'RACE template switching, carried an added universal primer site and UMIs. TCRdb re-analysed the 5' RACE reads in MiXCR, keeping a single row per CDR3 protein. The sample lists under 600,000 distinct CDR3 sequences, approximately 13% occurring once. This sample is part of a study of T cells after yellow fever vaccination. The CDR3 contains 19 residues. The junction had 15 bases not matched to a gene; V was cut back by 4 bases and J by 5 bases. Germline CDR1 and CDR2: SGHRS and YFSETQ. Here the sequenced sample was PBMCs, taken on the day of the yellow fever booster vaccination. V is TRBV5-1 and J is TRBJ2-3, with 14 positions matching TRBD2. The clonotype comes from a man aged 25-45 years who received the YFV17D yellow fever vaccine. CDR3 nucleotide sequence: TGCGCCAGCAGCCCGGGACTAGCGGGAGAAGACGGTAACTTAGATACGCAGTATTTT. This encodes CASSPGLAGEDGNLDTQYF. The whole variable domain, filled in from reference TRBV5-1 and TRBJ2-3, reads KAGVTQTPRYLIKTRGQQVTLSCSPISGHRSVSWYQQTPGQGLQFLFEYFSETQRNKGNFPGRFSGRQFSNSRSEMNVSTLELGDSALYLCASSPGLAGEDGNLDTQYFGPGTRLTVL.